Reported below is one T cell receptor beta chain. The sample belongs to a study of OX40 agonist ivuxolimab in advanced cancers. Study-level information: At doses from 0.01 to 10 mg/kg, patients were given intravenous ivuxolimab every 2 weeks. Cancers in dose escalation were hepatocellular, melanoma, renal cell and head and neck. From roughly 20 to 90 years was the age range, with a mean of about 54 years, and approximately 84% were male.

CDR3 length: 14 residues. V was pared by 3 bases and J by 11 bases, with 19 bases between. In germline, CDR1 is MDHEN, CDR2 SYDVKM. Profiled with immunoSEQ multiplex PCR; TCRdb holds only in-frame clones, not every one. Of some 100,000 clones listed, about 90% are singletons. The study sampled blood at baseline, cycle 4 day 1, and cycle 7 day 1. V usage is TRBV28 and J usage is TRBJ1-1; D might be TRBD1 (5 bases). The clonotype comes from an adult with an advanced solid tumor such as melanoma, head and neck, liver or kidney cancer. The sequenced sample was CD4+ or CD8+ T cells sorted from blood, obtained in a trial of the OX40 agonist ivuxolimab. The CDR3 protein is CASSLGQGNSRAFF. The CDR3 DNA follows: TGTGCCAGCAGTTTGGGTCAGGGAAATAGTCGGGCTTTCTTT.